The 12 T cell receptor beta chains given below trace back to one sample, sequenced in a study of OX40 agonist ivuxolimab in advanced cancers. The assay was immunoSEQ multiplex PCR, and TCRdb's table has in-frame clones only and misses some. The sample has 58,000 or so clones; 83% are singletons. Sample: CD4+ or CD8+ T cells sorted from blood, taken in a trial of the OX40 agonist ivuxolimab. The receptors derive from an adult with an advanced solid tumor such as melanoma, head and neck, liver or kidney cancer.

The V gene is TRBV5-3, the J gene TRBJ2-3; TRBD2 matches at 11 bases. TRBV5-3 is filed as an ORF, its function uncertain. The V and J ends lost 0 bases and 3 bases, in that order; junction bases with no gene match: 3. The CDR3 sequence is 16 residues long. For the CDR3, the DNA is TGTGCCAGAAGCTTGGCGGTAGCGGGGGGGACAGATACGCAGTATTTT. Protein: CARSLAVAGGTDTQYF.

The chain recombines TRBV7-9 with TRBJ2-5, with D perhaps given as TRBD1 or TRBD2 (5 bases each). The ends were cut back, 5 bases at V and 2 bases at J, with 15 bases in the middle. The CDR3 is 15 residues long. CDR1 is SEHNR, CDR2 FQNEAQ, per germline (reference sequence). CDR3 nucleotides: TGTGCCAGCAGCCGCGACGGGGCTACACAAGAGACCCAGTACTTC. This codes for CASSRDGATQETQYF.

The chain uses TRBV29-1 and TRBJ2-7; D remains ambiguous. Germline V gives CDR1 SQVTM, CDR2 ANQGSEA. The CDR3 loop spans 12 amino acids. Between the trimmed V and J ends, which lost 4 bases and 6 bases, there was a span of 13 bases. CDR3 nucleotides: TGCAGCGTTGCGAGGACGGTCGGCGAGCAGTACTTC. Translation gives CSVARTVGEQYF.

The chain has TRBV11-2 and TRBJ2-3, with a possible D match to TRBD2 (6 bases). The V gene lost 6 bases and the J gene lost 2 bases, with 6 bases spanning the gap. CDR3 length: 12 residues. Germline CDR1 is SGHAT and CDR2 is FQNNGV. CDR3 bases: TGTGCCAGCAGGGACTACACAGATACGCAGTATTTT. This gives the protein CASRDYTDTQYF.

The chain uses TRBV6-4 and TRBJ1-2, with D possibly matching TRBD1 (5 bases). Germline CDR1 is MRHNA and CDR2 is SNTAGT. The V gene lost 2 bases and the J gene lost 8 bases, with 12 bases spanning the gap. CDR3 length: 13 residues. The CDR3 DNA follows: TGTGCCAGCAGTGACAGCTCCTGGGGGGGCTACACCTTC. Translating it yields CASSDSSWGGYTF.

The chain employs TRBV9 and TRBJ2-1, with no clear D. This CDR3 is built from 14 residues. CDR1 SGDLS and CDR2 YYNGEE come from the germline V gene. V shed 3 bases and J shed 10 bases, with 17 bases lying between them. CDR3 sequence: CASSASQAGGEQFF. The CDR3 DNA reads TGTGCCAGCAGCGCCTCCCAGGCCGGTGGAGAGCAGTTCTTC.

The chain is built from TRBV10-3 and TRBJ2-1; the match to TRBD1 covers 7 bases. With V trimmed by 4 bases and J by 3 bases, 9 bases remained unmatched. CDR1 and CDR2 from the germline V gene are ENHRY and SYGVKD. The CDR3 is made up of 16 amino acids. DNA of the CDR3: TGTGCCATCAGTGCATCTCGGGGACAGAGCTACAATGAGCAGTTCTTC. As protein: CAISASRGQSYNEQFF.

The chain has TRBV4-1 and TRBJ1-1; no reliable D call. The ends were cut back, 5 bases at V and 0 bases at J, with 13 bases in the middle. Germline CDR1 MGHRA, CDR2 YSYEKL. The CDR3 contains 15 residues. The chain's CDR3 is CASSEEGWMNTEAFF. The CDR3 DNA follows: TGCGCCAGCAGCGAGGAGGGATGGATGAACACTGAAGCTTTCTTT.

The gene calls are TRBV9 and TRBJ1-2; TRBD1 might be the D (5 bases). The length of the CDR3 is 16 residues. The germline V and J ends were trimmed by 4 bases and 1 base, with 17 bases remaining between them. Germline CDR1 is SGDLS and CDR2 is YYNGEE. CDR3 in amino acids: CASSTGQGIGNYGYTF. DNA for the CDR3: TGTGCCAGCAGCACAGGTCAGGGTATCGGTAACTATGGCTACACCTTC. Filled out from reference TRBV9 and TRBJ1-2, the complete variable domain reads DSGVTQTPKHLITATGQRVTLRCSPRSGDLSVYWYQQSLDQGLQFLIQYYNGEERAKGNILERFSAQQFPDLHSELNLSSLELGDSALYFCASSTGQGIGNYGYTFGSGTRLTVV.

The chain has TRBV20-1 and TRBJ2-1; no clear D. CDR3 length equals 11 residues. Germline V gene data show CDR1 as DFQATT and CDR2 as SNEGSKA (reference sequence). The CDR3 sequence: CAKLRYNEQFF. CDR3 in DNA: TGCGCAAAACTACGCTACAATGAGCAGTTCTTC.

In DNA, the CDR3 is TGTGCCAGCAGTCCAGCCAGGGCCACCTACGAGCAGTACTTC. It specifies CASSPARATYEQYF. V gene TRBV27 combines with J gene TRBJ2-7, with D maybe TRBD1 (5 bases). CDR3 size: 14 residues. The V gene's germline CDR1 is MNHEY and CDR2 SMNVEV (reference sequence). The V and J ends lost 5 bases and 2 bases respectively, with 13 bases between them.

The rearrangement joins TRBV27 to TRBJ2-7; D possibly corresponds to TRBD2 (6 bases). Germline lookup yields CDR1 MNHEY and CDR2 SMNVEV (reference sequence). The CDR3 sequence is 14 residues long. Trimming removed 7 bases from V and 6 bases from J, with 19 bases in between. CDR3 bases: TGTGCCAGCAAGGGAGGAGCGTGGACCTCCGAGCAGTACTTC. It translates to CASKGGAWTSEQYF.